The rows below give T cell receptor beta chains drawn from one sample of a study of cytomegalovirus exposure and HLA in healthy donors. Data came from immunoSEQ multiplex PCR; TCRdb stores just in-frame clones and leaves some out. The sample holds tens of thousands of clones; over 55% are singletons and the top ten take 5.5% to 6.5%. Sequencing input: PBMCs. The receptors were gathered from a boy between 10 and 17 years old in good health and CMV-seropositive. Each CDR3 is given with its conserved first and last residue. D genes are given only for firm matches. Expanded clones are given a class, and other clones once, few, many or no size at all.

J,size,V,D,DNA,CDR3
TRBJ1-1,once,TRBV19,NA,TGTGCCAGTAGTACCACGAGTGAAGCTTTCTTT,CASSTTSEAFF
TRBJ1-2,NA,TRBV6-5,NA,TGTGCCAGCAGCCTAGGGGGTCACTATGGCTACACCTTC,CASSLGGHYGYTF
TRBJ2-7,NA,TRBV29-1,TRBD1,TGCAGCGTTGACGCAGGGGGCGGCGAGCAGTACTTC,CSVDAGGGEQYF
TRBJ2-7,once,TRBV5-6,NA,TGTGCCAGCAGCCGGCCGGGCTACGAGCAGTACTTC,CASSRPGYEQYF
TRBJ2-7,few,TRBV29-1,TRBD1,TGCAGCGGCGTACGGGGGACAGGGGAGTACGAGCAGTACTTC,CSGVRGTGEYEQYF
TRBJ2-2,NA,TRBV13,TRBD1,TGTGCCAGCAGCTTGAACAGGGGGAACACCGGGGAGCTGTTTTTT,CASSLNRGNTGELFF
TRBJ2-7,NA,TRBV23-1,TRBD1,TGCGCCAGCAGCCCACATGGACAGGGTATATGTTGCGACGAGCAGTACTTC,CASSPHGQGICCDEQYF
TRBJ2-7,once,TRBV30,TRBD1,TGTGCCTGGACCTGGACAGGGGTATCCTACGAGCAGTACTTC,CAWTWTGVSYEQYF
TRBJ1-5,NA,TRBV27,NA,TGTGCCAGCAGTCGCCTAGTAAATCAGCCCCAGCATTTT,CASSRLVNQPQHF
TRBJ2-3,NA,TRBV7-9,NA,TGTGCCAGCAGCCACGATCGGAGTACAGATACGCAGTATTTT,CASSHDRSTDTQYF
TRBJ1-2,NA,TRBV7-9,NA,TGTGCCAGCAGCTTCGGCGGGGACTATGGCTACACCTTC,CASSFGGDYGYTF
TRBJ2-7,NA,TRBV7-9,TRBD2,TGTTCCAGCAGCCCCCGACTAGCGGGGGCCCAGCAGTACTTC,CSSSPRLAGAQQYF
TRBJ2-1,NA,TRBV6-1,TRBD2,TGTGCCAGCAGTGAAGTGAGCGGGGGGGGTAAGTTTCATCCGTTCTTC,CASSEVSGGGKFHPFF